The 10 T cell receptor beta chains in this list originate from one sample, sequenced in a study of blood T cell repertoires in COVID-19. Sequenced by immunoSEQ multiplex PCR; TCRdb stores in-frame clones only, minus some. The data show 250,000 to 300,000 clones, with about four fifths seen just once and 2.5% to 3.5% held by the top ten. The sequencing sample was made of peripheral blood. These receptors were obtained from a woman aged 60-70 years with active or convalescent COVID-19.

DNA of the CDR3: TGTGCCAGTAAACCCGACAGTTACTATCAGCCCCAGCATTTT. Amino acid sequence: CASKPDSYYQPQHF. The rearrangement joins TRBV19 to TRBJ1-5; D might be TRBD1 (5 bases). The germline V gene has CDR1 LNHDA and CDR2 SQIVND (reference sequence). CDR3 length: 14 amino acids. The V end was cut by 7 bases, the J end by 5 bases, with 15 bases between.

The table lists this clone with a count of one. At the DNA level, this CDR3 is encoded by other sequences in the same sample as well. The chain uses TRBV18 and TRBJ2-7; D possibly corresponds to TRBD2 (6 bases). The CDR3 has 13 residues. Deletions cut 0 bases from V and 3 bases from J, with 6 bases between. Germline V lookup: CDR1 KGHSH, CDR2 LQKENI. CDR3 coding DNA: TGTGCCAGCTCACCACCGGGGGGCTACGAGCAGTACTTC. As protein: CASSPPGGYEQYF.

J is TRBJ2-5 and V is TRBV4-2; TRBD1 matches at 8 bases. The CDR3 consists of 15 residues. The germline CDR1 and CDR2 sequences are LGHNA and YNFKEQ. The V gene end was trimmed by 1 base and the J gene end by 2 bases; junction bases not matched to a gene: 3. The CDR3 region has the DNA TGTGCCAGCAGCCAAGGGACAGGGCGACAAGAGACCCAGTACTTC. Protein sequence: CASSQGTGRQETQYF.

Worth noting for this clone: The sample holds other DNA sequences that translate to the same CDR3. The J gene is TRBJ1-1, the V gene TRBV10-3, with D tentatively TRBD1 (5 bases). The CDR3 contains 15 residues. V was shortened by 0 bases and J by 5 bases, with 13 bases between the two germline ends. Germline CDR1 ENHRY, CDR2 SYGVKD. The CDR3 region has the DNA TGTGCCATCAGTGAGTCGACTCAGGGAAATACTGAAGCTTTCTTT. This translates into CAISESTQGNTEAFF.

This clone has only one observation. The V gene is TRBV7-7, the J gene TRBJ1-4; the D gene is possibly TRBD1 (5 bases). The V gene lost 1 base and the J gene lost 2 bases, with 11 bases spanning the gap. CDR3 length: 16 residues. Germline V CDR1 and CDR2: SSHAT, FNYEAQ (reference sequence). CDR3 loop: CASSLGVAGTNEKLFF. In DNA, the CDR3 is TGTGCCAGCAGCTTAGGCGTGGCAGGGACTAATGAAAAACTGTTTTTT.

This clone has just a few counts. The J gene is TRBJ1-1, the V gene TRBV12-3 or TRBV12-4, with 8 bases aligning to TRBD1. The J segment lost 0 bases and the V segment lost 8 bases, leaving 2 bases of the junction unmatched. This CDR3 contains 13 residues. The CDR3 sequence is CASDRGLNTEAFF. DNA of the CDR3: TGTGCCAGCGACAGGGGACTGAACACTGAAGCTTTCTTT.

This rearrangement joins TRBV5-1 to TRBJ1-6; tentatively, D is TRBD1 (6 bases). The CDR3 spans 14 residues. Germline CDR1 reads SGHRS; CDR2 reads YFSETQ. Between the trimmed V and J ends, which lost 6 bases and 7 bases, there was a span of 14 bases. This CDR3 reads CASTSDSLNSPLHF. As DNA, the CDR3 is TGCGCCAGCACCTCGGACAGCTTAAATTCACCCCTCCACTTT.

The chain couples TRBV7-2 to TRBJ1-2; tentatively, D is TRBD1 (6 bases). CDR1 and CDR2 (germline): SGHTA, FQGNSA. The CDR3 extends over 12 amino acids. V lost 3 bases and J 14 bases, leaving 16 bases between the germline ends. For the CDR3, the DNA is TGTGCCAGCAGCTTTCCCCGGGACACCCCTACCTTC. Translating gives CASSFPRDTPTF.

The rearrangement joins TRBV6-4 to TRBJ2-1, with a possible D match to TRBD1 (6 bases). CDR1 is MRHNA, CDR2 SNTAGT, per germline. The V and J ends lost 4 bases and 5 bases respectively, with 9 bases between them. The CDR3 has 13 amino acids. CDR3 sequence: CASSVSGDNEQFF. The CDR3 bases are TGTGCCAGCAGTGTTTCAGGGGACAATGAGCAGTTCTTC.

J is TRBJ1-1 and V is TRBV11-2; perhaps TRBD1 as D (6 bases). Germline CDR1 SGHAT, CDR2 FQNNGV. Trimming removed 0 bases from V and 0 bases from J, with 14 bases in between. The CDR3 is 17 residues long. CDR3 sequence (DNA): TGTGCCAGCAGCTTAGATCTTATTAACAGGGTGAACACTGAAGCTTTCTTT. Protein sequence: CASSLDLINRVNTEAFF.